The 3 T cell receptor beta chains given below trace back to one sample, sequenced in a study of T cells in Graves' hyperthyroidism and ophthalmopathy. RNA transcripts provided the source from which TCR beta CDR3 regions were amplified. TCR CDR3 regions were first amplified by RT-PCR with HTBI primers. TCRdb fed the multiplex PCR reads into MiXCR, producing one record per CDR3 protein. Counted here are about 270,000 distinct CDR3 sequences, less than 30% occurring once; the ten biggest clones make up about a quarter. Input material: blood. The source of these receptors is a man between 40 and 49 years old with Graves' hyperthyroidism that later progressed to Graves' ophthalmopathy.

The chain employs TRBV11-2 and TRBJ2-5; TRBD2 agrees at 12 bases. V shed 4 bases and J 3 bases; nucleotides not matched to a gene: 6. The CDR3 length is 16 residues. Germline CDR1 is SGHAT and CDR2 is FQNNGV. The CDR3 DNA is TGTGCCAGCAGCTCCCGACTAGCGGGAGCGGAAGAGACCCAGTACTTC. It encodes CASSSRLAGAEETQYF.

This clonotype was detected many times. The chain recombines TRBV6-4 with TRBJ2-1, with 8 bases aligning to TRBD2. The germline gives CDR1 MRHNA, CDR2 SNTAGT. CDR3 length equals 13 residues. With V trimmed by 4 bases and J by 5 bases, 1 base remained unmatched. The CDR3 region is CASSGTSNNEQFF. Here the CDR3 DNA reads TGTGCCAGCAGTGGGACTAGCAACAATGAGCAGTTCTTC.

This clonotype was picked up many times. The chain combines TRBV5-1 with TRBJ1-2, with D possibly matching TRBD1 (6 bases). V lost 4 bases, J lost 0 bases, and 10 bases lay in between. The germline V gene has CDR1 SGHRS and CDR2 YFSETQ. This CDR3 contains 14 residues. The CDR3 coding sequence is TGCGCCAGCAGCACGGACAGCTCTAACTATGGCTACACCTTC. It yields the protein CASSTDSSNYGYTF.